Presented here are 18 T cell receptor beta chains from one specimen sequenced in a study of blood T cell repertoires in COVID-19. TCRdb's table, derived via immunoSEQ multiplex PCR, lists solely in-frame clones and lacks some. The table includes roughly 120,000 clones, approximately 85% detected once. The material sequenced was peripheral blood. These receptors all come from an older woman with COVID-19, enrolled during active disease.

The chain couples TRBV30 to TRBJ1-2; 9 bases line up with TRBD1. Trimming cost V 7 bases and J 1 base; bases outside gene matches: 13. The CDR3 covers 16 residues. The germline CDR1 and CDR2 sequences are GTSNPN and SVGIG (reference sequence). Here the CDR3 DNA reads TGTGCCTTCACGACCGGGACAGGGATTTTTAACTATGGCTACACCTTC. This translates into CAFTTGTGIFNYGYTF.

Details on this clone: This sample includes further DNA sequences coding for the same CDR3. CDR3 DNA sequence: TGTGCCAGCAGCTTGACAGGGGGCCGAAACACTGAAGCTTTCTTT. Amino acid sequence: CASSLTGGRNTEAFF. V usage is TRBV11-2 and J usage is TRBJ1-1; TRBD1 aligns across 10 bases. The CDR3 runs to 15 residues. Germline V gene data show CDR1 as SGHAT and CDR2 as FQNNGV. V lost 3 bases and J lost 2; bases outside the gene matches: 3.

J is TRBJ2-7 and V is TRBV14; a weak D match, TRBD2 (6 bases). Germline V gene data show CDR1 as SGHDN and CDR2 as FVKESK. This CDR3 spans 14 amino acids. Trimming took off 4 bases at V and 3 bases at J, with 13 bases between the two ends. Here the CDR3 DNA reads TGTGCCAGCAGCCTTGGGGACTGGGGCTACGAGCAGTACTTC. This gives the protein CASSLGDWGYEQYF.

In this sample, this clone turned up a few times. This chain uses TRBV29-1 with TRBJ1-4, with D unclear. Germline CDR1 SQVTM, CDR2 ANQGSEA. This CDR3 comprises 15 residues. Between the trimmed V and J ends, which lost 3 bases and 0 bases, there was a span of 11 bases. The CDR3: CSVDGGSATNEKLFF. DNA of the CDR3: TGCAGCGTTGATGGCGGATCAGCAACTAATGAAAAACTGTTTTTT.

This sequence joins TRBV30 and TRBJ1-5; D might be TRBD1 (6 bases). CDR1 and CDR2 from the germline V gene are GTSNPN and SVGIG (reference sequence). V gave up 2 bases and J gave up 4 bases, with 15 bases separating them. This CDR3 is built from 15 residues. CDR3 DNA: TGTGCCTGGAGTCAGGGGTGGGGAGTGAATCAGCCCCAGCATTTT. It is translated as CAWSQGWGVNQPQHF.

This clone has just one count. The gene calls are TRBV7-2 and TRBJ2-1; TRBD1 matches at 8 bases. CDR3 length equals 15 residues. The germline V gene encodes CDR1 SGHTA and CDR2 FQGNSA. Trimming cost V 5 bases and J 2 bases; bases outside gene matches: 5. CDR3 nucleotides: TGTGCCAGCAGCCCCGGACAGGGTCCCTACAATGAGCAGTTCTTC. This codes for CASSPGQGPYNEQFF.

The chain employs TRBV29-1 and TRBJ1-2; D remains unclear. CDR1 and CDR2 (germline): SQVTM, ANQGSEA. The CDR3 is made up of 10 amino acids. The V end was cut by 2 bases, the J end by 7 bases, with 5 bases between. This CDR3 is CSVETVGYTF. The CDR3 DNA reads TGCAGCGTTGAAACGGTTGGCTACACCTTC.

As to this clone: Mismatch with germline at one junction end may stem from a read error. The CDR3 protein is CATSRANIAGSDF. In DNA, the CDR3 is TGTGCCACCAGCAGAGCAAACATAGCGGGGTCGGATTTT. This chain connects TRBV15 to TRBJ2-3; 8 positions match TRBD2. CDR1 and CDR2 (germline): LNHNV, YYDKDF (reference sequence). This CDR3 comprises 13 residues.

The chain has TRBV19 and TRBJ1-1; D unclear. The CDR3 loop spans 14 amino acids. Trimming removed 4 bases at V and 4 bases at J, with 13 bases between. Germline V gene lookup returns CDR1 LNHDA and CDR2 SQIVND (reference sequence). CDR3 loop: CASSTAREGTEAFF. The CDR3, as DNA: TGTGCCAGTAGTACCGCCCGAGAGGGCACTGAAGCTTTCTTT.

The J gene is TRBJ2-5, the V gene TRBV6-5; 7 bases fit TRBD2. The CDR3 consists of 15 residues. Germline lookup yields CDR1 MNHEY and CDR2 SVGAGI. V shed 7 bases, J shed 1 base, and the junction held 9 bases outside the gene matches. The CDR3 is CASTTGGGLQETQYF. The CDR3 DNA is TGTGCCAGCACCACCGGCGGGGGACTCCAAGAGACCCAGTACTTC.

The rearrangement joins TRBV4-2 to TRBJ2-7; D perhaps matches TRBD2 (5 bases). This CDR3 is built from 16 residues. The ends were cut back, 1 base at V and 0 bases at J, with 13 bases in the middle. Germline CDR1 and CDR2: LGHNA and YNFKEQ. CDR3 nucleotides: TGTGCCAGCAGCCAAGGCGGAGGCCTAAGCTCCTACGAGCAGTACTTC. It codes for CASSQGGGLSSYEQYF.

CDR3 in DNA: TGTGCCAGCAGCCTCCTGACTAGCGGGGGTGAAGAGACCCAGTACTTC. This sequence encodes CASSLLTSGGEETQYF. The chain combines TRBV14 with TRBJ2-5; TRBD2 matches at 12 bases. The CDR3 runs 16 residues. J was trimmed by 3 bases and V by 4 bases; bases with no gene match: 6. The germline CDR1 and CDR2 sequences are SGHDN and FVKESK.

The chain joins TRBV4-2 to TRBJ2-7; 11 nucleotides line up with TRBD2. The CDR3 length is 18 residues. Per germline, CDR1 LGHNA and CDR2 YNFKEQ. V lost 4 bases to trimming and J lost 2 bases; unmatched junction nucleotides: 13. CDR3 sequence (DNA): TGTGCCAGCAGCCCGACCCGTCCTCTACTAGCGGGGGCCTACGAGCAGTACTTC. As protein: CASSPTRPLLAGAYEQYF.

This rearrangement joins TRBV6-5 to TRBJ2-1; D might be TRBD1 (5 bases). Germline CDR1 reads MNHEY; CDR2 reads SVGAGI. This CDR3 has 16 amino acids. V was pared by 2 bases and J by 5 bases, with 16 bases between. The CDR3 loop is CASSYPRRQSNNEQFF. The CDR3 region has the DNA TGTGCCAGCAGTTACCCAAGGAGACAGTCTAACAATGAGCAGTTCTTC.

The CDR3 is CASSSADPGSPLHF. The CDR3 nucleotides are TGTGCCAGCAGCTCGGCCGACCCGGGGTCACCCCTCCACTTT. The V gene is TRBV11-1, the J gene TRBJ1-6; D gene uncertain. The CDR3 runs 14 residues. The germline V and J ends were trimmed by 4 bases and 10 bases, with 14 bases remaining between them. Germline-derived CDR1 and CDR2 are SGHAT and FQDESV (reference sequence).

The V call is TRBV4-1, the J call TRBJ2-5, with D hard to call. CDR3 length equals 15 residues. The germline V gene has CDR1 MGHRA and CDR2 YSYEKL. V was pared by 1 base and J by 4 bases, with 13 bases between. The CDR3 here is CASSQGAGNGETQYF. Here the CDR3 DNA reads TGCGCCAGCAGCCAAGGGGCCGGCAACGGAGAGACCCAGTACTTC.

The rearrangement uses TRBV7-3 and TRBJ1-3; 8 positions match TRBD1. The CDR3 has 16 amino acids. The trim removed 2 bases at V and 3 bases at J, leaving 6 bases unmatched. Germline V gene data show CDR1 as SGHTA and CDR2 as FQGTGA. CDR3 DNA sequence: TGTGCCAGCAGCTTAGGACAGGGAGCCCTTGGAAACACCATATATTTT. Encoded protein: CASSLGQGALGNTIYF. Supplemented by reference TRBV7-3 and TRBJ1-3, the full variable domain reads GAGVSQTPSNKVTEKGKYVELRCDPISGHTALYWYRQSLGQGPEFLIYFQGTGAADDSGLPNDRFFAVRPEGSVSTLKIQRTERGDSAVYLCASSLGQGALGNTIYFGEGSWLTVV.

V gene TRBV7-9 combines with J gene TRBJ2-7; 8 positions agree with TRBD1. J lost 0 bases, V lost 3 bases, and 4 bases had no gene match. CDR3 length: 15 amino acids. The germline CDR1 and CDR2 sequences are SEHNR and FQNEAQ (reference sequence). CDR3 nucleotides: TGTGCCAGCAGCTTGGACAGGGCTCACTCCTACGAGCAGTACTTC. Translating it yields CASSLDRAHSYEQYF.